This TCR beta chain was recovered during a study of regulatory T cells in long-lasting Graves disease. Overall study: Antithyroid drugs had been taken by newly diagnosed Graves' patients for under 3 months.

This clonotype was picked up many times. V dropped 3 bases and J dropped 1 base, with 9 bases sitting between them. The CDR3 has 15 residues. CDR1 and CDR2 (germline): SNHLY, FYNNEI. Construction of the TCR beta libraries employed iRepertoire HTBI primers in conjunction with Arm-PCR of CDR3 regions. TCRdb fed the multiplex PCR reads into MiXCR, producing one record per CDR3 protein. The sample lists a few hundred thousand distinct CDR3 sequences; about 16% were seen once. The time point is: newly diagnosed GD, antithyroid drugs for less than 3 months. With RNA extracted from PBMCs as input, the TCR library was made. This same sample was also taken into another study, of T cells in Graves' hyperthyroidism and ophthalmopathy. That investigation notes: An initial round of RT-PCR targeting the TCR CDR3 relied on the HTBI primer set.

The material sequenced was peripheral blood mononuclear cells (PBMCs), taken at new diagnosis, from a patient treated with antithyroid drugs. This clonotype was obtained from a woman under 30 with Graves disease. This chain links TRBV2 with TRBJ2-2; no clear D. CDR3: CASSENYLNTGELFF. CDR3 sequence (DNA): TGTGCCAGCAGTGAGAACTACCTGAACACCGGGGAGCTGTTTTTT.